This is a list of T cell receptor beta chains from one sample in a study of CD8 T cell repertoires and HIV-1 epitope variants. Their recognized antigens are unknown. Generated by immunoSEQ multiplex PCR, the TCRdb table keeps only in-frame clones and is missing some. This table holds under 6,500 clones, 64% found once. The sample consisted of cultured CD8+ T cells derived from PBMCs. These receptors originate from a male donor with HIV. The CDR3 runs from the conserved cysteine through the conserved F or W. The listing skips clone size in some rows; elsewhere it reads once, few, many or a size class.

V gene: TRBV5-6; CDR3 length: 16; J gene: TRBJ2-7; clone size: -; CDR3 protein: CASSLGPSLGDYEQYF
V gene: TRBV27; CDR3 length: 13; J gene: TRBJ2-2; clone size: -; CDR3 protein: CASSFSGGGELFF
V gene: TRBV9; CDR3 length: 15; J gene: TRBJ1-2; clone size: -; CDR3 protein: CASSLRSQDPMGYTF
V gene: TRBV4-1; CDR3 length: 13; J gene: TRBJ2-2; clone size: -; CDR3 protein: CASSQVGLGELFF
V gene: TRBV7-6; CDR3 length: 15; J gene: TRBJ2-1; clone size: -; CDR3 protein: CASSFASGGAGEQFF
V gene: TRBV15; CDR3 length: 17; J gene: TRBJ2-3; clone size: -; CDR3 protein: CATSRLASGRSTDTQYF
V gene: TRBV6-5; CDR3 length: 14; J gene: TRBJ1-5; clone size: -; CDR3 protein: CATTTDYSNQPQHF
V gene: TRBV27; CDR3 length: 17; J gene: TRBJ1-2; clone size: -; CDR3 protein: CASSFLAGQGVGYGYTF
V gene: TRBV5-1; CDR3 length: 16; J gene: TRBJ2-1; clone size: -; CDR3 protein: CASYLSLQGESNEQFF
V gene: TRBV25-1; CDR3 length: 12; J gene: TRBJ2-2; clone size: once; CDR3 protein: CASSVGTGELFF
V gene: TRBV7-8; CDR3 length: 18; J gene: TRBJ2-5; clone size: -; CDR3 protein: CASSPGGTRQRFGETQYF
V gene: TRBV28; CDR3 length: 14; J gene: TRBJ2-1; clone size: -; CDR3 protein: CASSPVLRANEQFF
V gene: TRBV5-8; CDR3 length: 13; J gene: TRBJ1-1; clone size: -; CDR3 protein: CASSLRGSDEAFF
V gene: TRBV5-4; CDR3 length: 14; J gene: TRBJ2-5; clone size: -; CDR3 protein: CASSLEAGQETQYF
V gene: TRBV6-6; CDR3 length: 13; J gene: TRBJ2-3; clone size: -; CDR3 protein: CASSYISGDTQYF
V gene: TRBV14; CDR3 length: 15; J gene: TRBJ2-7; clone size: -; CDR3 protein: CASSQATTGTYEQYF
V gene: TRBV6-1; CDR3 length: 15; J gene: TRBJ2-3; clone size: -; CDR3 protein: CASPSGEAYTDTQYF
V gene: TRBV30; CDR3 length: 13; J gene: TRBJ2-3; clone size: -; CDR3 protein: CAWSAGGTDTQYF
V gene: TRBV5-1; CDR3 length: 14; J gene: TRBJ2-7; clone size: -; CDR3 protein: CASSLNLGFYEQYF
V gene: TRBV29-1; CDR3 length: 11; J gene: TRBJ2-7; clone size: -; CDR3 protein: CSVVGAGEQYF
V gene: TRBV30; CDR3 length: 15; J gene: TRBJ2-2; clone size: -; CDR3 protein: CAWSYRDRATGELFF
V gene: TRBV15; CDR3 length: 15; J gene: TRBJ1-1; clone size: -; CDR3 protein: CATSRDRGLNTEAFF
V gene: TRBV7-6; CDR3 length: 17; J gene: TRBJ2-7; clone size: -; CDR3 protein: CASSLTPPDRPPHEQYF
V gene: TRBV28; CDR3 length: 16; J gene: TRBJ2-1; clone size: -; CDR3 protein: CASSFTAGEVFNEQFF
V gene: TRBV2; CDR3 length: 12; J gene: TRBJ2-6; clone size: -; CDR3 protein: CASRAGANVLTF
V gene: TRBV11-1; CDR3 length: 15; J gene: TRBJ1-2; clone size: -; CDR3 protein: CASSPNPTLGDGYTF
V gene: TRBV25-1; CDR3 length: 16; J gene: TRBJ1-2; clone size: once; CDR3 protein: CASSDDGTFANYGYTF
V gene: TRBV7-2; CDR3 length: 14; J gene: TRBJ1-4; clone size: -; CDR3 protein: CASSWGQGTEKLFF
V gene: TRBV10-2; CDR3 length: 15; J gene: TRBJ2-3; clone size: -; CDR3 protein: CASSEIGLAGDTQYF
V gene: TRBV5-4; CDR3 length: 14; J gene: TRBJ1-5; clone size: medium-sized; CDR3 protein: CASSFSGSNQPQHF
V gene: TRBV21-1; CDR3 length: 17; J gene: TRBJ2-7; clone size: -; CDR3 protein: CASSKGRQGIVAYEQYF
V gene: TRBV28; CDR3 length: 16; J gene: TRBJ2-1; clone size: -; CDR3 protein: CASFGVAVGSYNEQFF
V gene: TRBV28; CDR3 length: 15; J gene: TRBJ2-7; clone size: -; CDR3 protein: CASTKGWGAAYEQYF
V gene: TRBV27; CDR3 length: 15; J gene: TRBJ1-1; clone size: -; CDR3 protein: CASSLWPRGYTEAFF
V gene: TRBV7-9; CDR3 length: 15; J gene: TRBJ2-7; clone size: -; CDR3 protein: CASSSNRDRAYEQYF
V gene: TRBV6-4; CDR3 length: 16; J gene: TRBJ1-5; clone size: -; CDR3 protein: CASSRDRERSNQPQHF
V gene: TRBV19; CDR3 length: 16; J gene: TRBJ1-2; clone size: -; CDR3 protein: CASSIWSGQINYGYTF
V gene: TRBV9; CDR3 length: 14; J gene: TRBJ1-2; clone size: -; CDR3 protein: CASSTPGQVLGYTF
V gene: TRBV11-2; CDR3 length: 11; J gene: TRBJ1-1; clone size: few; CDR3 protein: CASSPGPQAFF
V gene: TRBV9; CDR3 length: 19; J gene: TRBJ2-5; clone size: -; CDR3 protein: CASSVEASSGNTYQETQYF
V gene: TRBV4-3; CDR3 length: 15; J gene: TRBJ2-7; clone size: -; CDR3 protein: CASSQEGQGTYEQYF
V gene: TRBV28; CDR3 length: 19; J gene: TRBJ2-7; clone size: -; CDR3 protein: CASSLPSAQYNSRSYEQYF
V gene: TRBV7-2; CDR3 length: 15; J gene: TRBJ2-5; clone size: -; CDR3 protein: CASSLVDRSQETQYF
V gene: TRBV7-6; CDR3 length: 16; J gene: TRBJ2-7; clone size: -; CDR3 protein: CASSLGTVNYFYEQYF
V gene: TRBV28; CDR3 length: 13; J gene: TRBJ1-4; clone size: -; CDR3 protein: CASSPATNEKLFF
V gene: TRBV5-5; CDR3 length: 14; J gene: TRBJ2-3; clone size: -; CDR3 protein: CASSLWGPTDTQYF
V gene: TRBV5-1; CDR3 length: 13; J gene: TRBJ2-7; clone size: few; CDR3 protein: CASSPWDGYEQYF
V gene: TRBV28; CDR3 length: 11; J gene: TRBJ2-7; clone size: once; CDR3 protein: CASSHLYEQYF
V gene: TRBV6-5; CDR3 length: 16; J gene: TRBJ1-5; clone size: -; CDR3 protein: CASSYYPDRAGQPQHF